The 19 T cell receptor beta chains presented below share a single source sample, sequenced in a study of blood T cell repertoires in COVID-19 (dated by TCRdb to the early 2020s). Library generation was performed with the immunoSEQ multiplex PCR assay. The clones in this table, taken by TCRdb from immuneACCESS, are in-frame only. Not every clone is retained; where verified, under half of the shortfall comes from an unresolved V gene, and the cause of the rest is unknown. The sample table shows some 210,000 clones, and roughly 86% are seen once. The ten largest clonotypes hold 4.5% to 5.5% of the sample. The sample was peripheral blood. The receptor source for this set is a woman in her 70s with active or convalescent COVID-19.

The rearrangement links TRBV14 to TRBJ1-6; no reliable D call. With 0 bases removed from V and 1 base from J, the gap between germline ends came to 13 bases. The length of the CDR3 is 18 residues. Germline values: CDR1 SGHDN, CDR2 FVKESK. CDR3 protein: CASSQDQFGLSYNSPLHF. The CDR3 DNA is TGTGCCAGCAGCCAAGATCAGTTTGGTTTGTCCTATAATTCACCCCTCCACTTT.

This CDR3 reads CASSLGVGVSFHEQFF. CDR3 bases: TGCGCCAGCAGCTTGGGGGTGGGAGTATCCTTCCATGAGCAGTTCTTC. This rearrangement joins TRBV5-1 to TRBJ2-1; D is possibly TRBD2 (5 bases). Trimming left V 0 bases short and J 8 bases short, with 18 bases between. This CDR3 contains 16 residues. Germline values: CDR1 SGHRS, CDR2 YFSETQ. Combining the CDR3 with reference TRBV5-1 and TRBJ2-1 gives the whole variable domain KAGVTQTPRYLIKTRGQQVTLSCSPISGHRSVSWYQQTPGQGLQFLFEYFSETQRNKGNFPGRFSGRQFSNSRSEMNVSTLELGDSALYLCASSLGVGVSFHEQFFGPGTRLTVL.

The chain uses TRBV7-9 and TRBJ2-1; 9 bases match TRBD2. The germline CDR1 and CDR2 sequences are SEHNR and FQNEAQ (reference sequence). Trimming at V came to 4 bases and at J to 9 bases, leaving 10 bases not matched to a gene. The CDR3 spans 15 residues. The CDR3 nucleotides are TGTGCCAGCAGCTCGGGACTAGCCCCCAATGGTGAGCAGTTCTTC. Protein: CASSSGLAPNGEQFF. Supplemented by reference TRBV7-9 and TRBJ2-1, the full variable domain reads DTGVSQNPRHKITKRGQNVTFRCDPISEHNRLYWYRQTLGQGPEFLTYFQNEAQLEKSRLLSDRFSAERPKGSFSTLEIQRTEQGDSAMYLCASSSGLAPNGEQFFGPGTRLTVL.

The V gene is TRBV27, the J gene TRBJ2-7; 10 nucleotides line up with TRBD1. Germline V gene data show CDR1 as MNHEY and CDR2 as SMNVEV (reference sequence). CDR3 length: 17 amino acids. The junction had 7 bases not matched to a gene; V was cut back by 1 base and J by 1 base. This chain's CDR3 is CASSLLRQGAKSYEQYF. Here the CDR3 DNA reads TGTGCCAGCAGTTTATTGAGACAGGGGGCGAAATCCTACGAGCAGTACTTC.

The rearrangement links TRBV20-1 to TRBJ2-3, with 10 bases fitting TRBD1. From germline, CDR1 is DFQATT and CDR2 SNEGSKA (reference sequence). CDR3 length equals 15 residues. V trimming: 3 bases; J trimming: 2 bases; junction bases outside the gene matches: 5. Written as DNA, the CDR3 is TGCAGTGCTAGTACGGGGACAGGGGCCACAGATACGCAGTATTTT. It codes for CSASTGTGATDTQYF.

CDR3 DNA: TGTGCCAGCAGTTGGACTAGCGGGAGTTATGAGCAGTTCTTC. Its protein product is CASSWTSGSYEQFF. The chain carries TRBV6-2 or TRBV6-3 and TRBJ2-1; 13 bases align to TRBD2. CDR1 and CDR2 from the germline V gene are MNHEY and SVGEGT. The CDR3 has 14 amino acids. V was clipped by 4 bases and J by 8 bases; unmatched bases: 2.

The chain links TRBV11-2 to TRBJ2-3, with TRBD1 as a possible D gene (5 bases). CDR3 length: 15 amino acids. Germline V lookup: CDR1 SGHAT, CDR2 FQNNGV. Trimming removed 5 bases from V and 0 bases from J, with 12 bases in between. DNA for the CDR3: TGTGCCAGCAGCCAATGGGGCTTAAGCACAGATACGCAGTATTTT. Its protein product is CASSQWGLSTDTQYF.

The CDR3 DNA sequence: TGTGCCAGCAGCTTATACTTAGCGGGAGGGCGTCGCAATGAGCAGTTCTTC. Translated, it gives CASSLYLAGGRRNEQFF. The chain couples TRBV5-4 to TRBJ2-1; 11 bases map to TRBD2. V trimming: 2 bases; J trimming: 6 bases; junction bases outside the gene matches: 10. The CDR3 runs 17 residues. The germline V gene encodes CDR1 SGHNT and CDR2 YYREEE (reference sequence).

The DNA of the CDR3 is TGTGCCAGCAGTACGCGGACAGGGTCGGGGGCTTTCTTT. This codes for CASSTRTGSGAFF. V gene TRBV28 combines with J gene TRBJ1-1; 8 bases agree with TRBD1. J gave up 11 bases and V 5 bases, and 10 bases lay outside the gene matches. Germline-derived CDR1 and CDR2 are MDHEN and SYDVKM. This CDR3 has 13 amino acids.

This rearrangement joins TRBV15 to TRBJ2-7; 8 bases line up with TRBD1. CDR3 length: 15 residues. The germline gives CDR1 LNHNV, CDR2 YYDKDF (reference sequence). Trimming cost V 3 bases and J 5 bases; bases outside gene matches: 9. In DNA, the CDR3 is TGTGCCACCAGCAGGGGCGGGACAGGCAAGGACGAGCAGTACTTC. Its protein product is CATSRGGTGKDEQYF.

The chain uses TRBV27 and TRBJ2-5; no clear D gene. Trimming cost V 6 bases and J 2 bases, with 19 bases left between them. The germline V gene encodes CDR1 MNHEY and CDR2 SMNVEV (reference sequence). This CDR3 comprises 16 residues. The CDR3 coding sequence is TGTGCCAGCAGGGGCCCCGATACCGAGAGACAAGAGACCCAGTACTTC. It is translated as CASRGPDTERQETQYF.

The rearrangement uses TRBV5-1 and TRBJ2-7; weak D call: TRBD1 (6 bases). V was shortened by 4 bases and J by 2 bases, with 13 bases between the two germline ends. This CDR3 contains 14 residues. Per germline, CDR1 SGHRS and CDR2 YFSETQ. The CDR3 reads CASSTMGAPYEQYF. The CDR3 region has the DNA TGCGCCAGCAGCACCATGGGGGCACCCTACGAGCAGTACTTC.

This rearrangement joins TRBV5-1 to TRBJ1-1; a weak D match, TRBD1 (6 bases). The V gene's germline CDR1 is SGHRS and CDR2 YFSETQ. The CDR3 has 16 amino acids. V shed 4 bases and J shed 4 bases, with 20 bases lying between them. Here the CDR3 DNA reads TGCGCCAGCAGCCTATCGACAGGTTCCCCCCCCACTGAAGCTTTCTTT. Its translation is CASSLSTGSPPTEAFF.

This clone was recorded once. CDR3 bases: TGCGCCAGCAGCTTGGGACAGGGCCTCCTGAAAGGCTACACCTTC. Its translation is CASSLGQGLLKGYTF. V is TRBV5-1 and J is TRBJ1-2, with 7 nucleotides matching TRBD1. Trimming cost V 0 bases and J 8 bases; bases outside gene matches: 10. The CDR3 is made up of 15 amino acids. The V gene's germline CDR1 is SGHRS and CDR2 YFSETQ.

This chain links TRBV25-1 with TRBJ1-1; D remains unclear. Germline V CDR1 and CDR2: MGHDK, SYGVNS. Trimming removed 3 bases at V and 3 bases at J, with 14 bases between. This CDR3 region has 15 residues. CDR3 residues: CASSDVGLGDTEAFF. As DNA, the CDR3 is TGTGCCAGCAGTGATGTCGGACTTGGGGACACTGAAGCTTTCTTT. The full variable domain, rest sourced from reference TRBV25-1 and TRBJ1-1, is EADIYQTPRYLVIGTGKKITLECSQTMGHDKMYWYQQDPGMELHLIHYSYGVNSTEKGDLSSESTVSRIRTEHFPLTLESARPSHTSQYLCASSDVGLGDTEAFFGQGTRLTVV.

This rearrangement joins TRBV29-1 to TRBJ1-2; no clear D. The CDR3 is 13 amino acids. Trimming stripped 0 bases from V and 2 bases from J, with 7 bases between. CDR1 SQVTM and CDR2 ANQGSEA come from the germline V gene. CDR3 DNA: TGCAGCGTTGAAGATCCGGTGAACTATGGCTACACCTTC. Translating gives CSVEDPVNYGYTF.

J is TRBJ1-6 and V is TRBV28; 11 bases agree with TRBD1. This CDR3 region has 18 residues. V shed 6 bases and J 5 bases; nucleotides not matched to a gene: 12. The V gene's germline CDR1 is MDHEN and CDR2 SYDVKM. The CDR3 sequence: CASSPNRGQGGDNSPLHF. The DNA of the CDR3 is TGTGCCAGCAGCCCCAATAGGGGACAGGGGGGCGATAATTCACCCCTCCACTTT.

The chain links TRBV15 to TRBJ2-3, with a possible D match to TRBD1 (5 bases). Germline CDR1 and CDR2: LNHNV and YYDKDF (reference sequence). The CDR3 has 18 amino acids. V was trimmed by 0 bases and J by 4 bases, leaving 20 bases between them. DNA of the CDR3: TGTGCCACCAGCAGAGAGTCCTTGTGGTGGGGCTCGGCAGATACGCAGTATTTT. Translated, it gives CATSRESLWWGSADTQYF.

The chain uses TRBV21-1 and TRBJ2-7; the table's D call, TRBD2, has no DNA check behind it. TRBV21-1 is designated a pseudogene. The CDR3 contains 15 residues. The CDR3 is CASSPRSNHSYEQYF. CDR3 DNA sequence: TGTGCCAGCAGCCCAAGGAGCAACCACTCCTACGAGCAGTACTTC.